These 2 T cell receptor beta chains were all obtained from the same sample, sequenced in a study of monozygotic twins with inflammatory bowel disease. From the 5' RACE reads, TCRdb lists one entry per CDR3 protein and no DNA. The listing contains tens of thousands of distinct CDR3 sequences. Sequences were obtained from blood. The receptor set was obtained from a human donor with ulcerative colitis or Crohn's disease, or a healthy co-twin of an affected twin (not recorded which).

The rearrangement links TRBV7-9 to TRBJ1-2. In germline, CDR1 is SEHNR, CDR2 FQNEAQ (reference sequence). The CDR3 covers 14 residues. CDR3 loop: CASKVSGGGSGYTF.

The V and J genes are TRBV12-3 or TRBV12-4 and TRBJ2-1; TCRdb reports TRBD2, a call that lacks DNA to check it against. This CDR3 region has 13 residues. This chain's CDR3 is CASSLTLAHEQFF.